Given below is one T cell receptor (beta chain) in context. This sample is part of a study of blood T cell repertoires in COVID-19. Across the whole study: Samples representing acute and convalescent COVID-19 were sourced from the United States, Italy and Spain. T cells, B-cell-depleted T cells, or PBMCs provided the cDNA or gDNA that served as material.

Trimming pared 3 bases from V and 0 bases from J, leaving 9 bases between. Per germline, CDR1 MDHEN and CDR2 SYDVKM. The CDR3 totals 15 residues. In the source study's methods: Nucleated cell number was recorded as an estimate derived from reference gene primer amplification. The method was immunoSEQ multiplex PCR; TCRdb's version includes in-frame clones alone and lacks a portion of them. V and J calls and clone size are given by that table; D and trimming were obtained from the DNA. The profile shows approximately 35,000 clones, 85% of them singletons. Sequenced material: peripheral blood. The receptor comes from a man older than 75 with active COVID-19. This rearrangement joins TRBV28 to TRBJ1-3, with D uncertain. CDR3 DNA sequence: TGTGCCAGCAGTTTCTCCGGGATCTCTGGAAACACCATATATTTT. Protein: CASSFSGISGNTIYF.